One and the same sample provided the 28 T cell receptor beta chains below, sequenced in a study of blood T cell repertoires in COVID-19 (dated by TCRdb to about 2020). Receptors were amplified or captured by the immunoSEQ multiplex PCR assay. Entries here come from immuneACCESS through TCRdb and include only in-frame sequences with V and J called. Some clones fail to appear in such tables; in the studies checked, an unresolved V gene covers under half of the shortfall, and the cause of the remainder is unknown. The sample table holds more than 110,000 clones, of which over 75% were seen once. The ten most abundant clones make up roughly two fifths of the sample. The sequenced material came from peripheral blood. These receptors all come from a human donor in a cohort sampled during active COVID-19.

The J gene is TRBJ2-5, the V gene TRBV3-1 (or the pseudogene TRBV3-2); 10 nucleotides agree with TRBD2. This CDR3 has 15 residues. Germline values: CDR1 LGHDT, CDR2 YNNKEL (reference sequence). Trimming took 3 bases from V and 1 from J; bases not matched to a gene: 2. CDR3: CASSQPSGGQETQYF. CDR3 nucleotides: TGTGCCAGCAGCCAGCCTAGCGGGGGCCAAGAGACCCAGTACTTC.

The chain is built from TRBV6-1 and TRBJ2-7, with unresolved D. Germline CDR1 and CDR2: MNHNS and SASEGT. Between the trimmed V and J ends, which lost 3 bases and 2 bases, there was a span of 11 bases. The CDR3 extends over 14 amino acids. The CDR3 region has the DNA TGTGCCAGCAGTGATCGAACAGAAGCCTACGAGCAGTACTTC. Translating gives CASSDRTEAYEQYF.

This CDR3 is CASSDRGLYGYTF. The CDR3 DNA is TGTGCCAGCAGTGACAGGGGGCTCTATGGCTACACCTTC. The chain carries TRBV6-1 and TRBJ1-2, with 8 nucleotides matching TRBD1. The ends lost 3 bases at V and 4 bases at J; junction bases unmatched: 1. CDR1 MNHNS and CDR2 SASEGT come from the germline V gene. The CDR3 sequence is 13 residues long.

Only a few counts were recorded for this clone. Written as DNA, the CDR3 is TGTGCCAGCCTAACAGGGGGCTATGGCTACACCTTC. It codes for CASLTGGYGYTF. The V call is TRBV2, the J call TRBJ1-2; 8 nucleotides agree with TRBD1. Germline CDR1 is SNHLY and CDR2 is FYNNEI. V shed 8 bases, J shed 4 bases, and the junction held 3 bases outside the gene matches. This CDR3 has 12 amino acids.

The V gene is TRBV30, the J gene TRBJ1-2; possibly TRBD1 for D (5 bases). The CDR3 length is 14 residues. Germline values: CDR1 GTSNPN, CDR2 SVGIG (reference sequence). V gave up 3 bases and J gave up 4 bases, with 15 bases separating them. The CDR3 spells CAWSRDSGTYGYTF. For the CDR3, the DNA is TGTGCCTGGAGCCGGGACTCTGGAACCTATGGCTACACCTTC.

There are a few counts of this clone. Other DNA sequences in this sample translate to the same CDR3. DNA for the CDR3: TGTGCCACCAGTGCCAGGGGGCAGCACACAGATACGCAGTATTTT. It specifies CATSARGQHTDTQYF. The chain joins TRBV24-1 to TRBJ2-3; 8 bases agree with TRBD1. The CDR3 totals 15 residues. The V gene end was trimmed by 5 bases and the J gene end by 2 bases; junction bases not matched to a gene: 5. The germline gives CDR1 KGHDR, CDR2 SFDVKD.

This clone was counted a single time. V gene TRBV5-1 combines with J gene TRBJ2-3, with a weak D call TRBD1 (5 bases). This CDR3 spans 15 amino acids. Germline V lookup: CDR1 SGHRS, CDR2 YFSETQ. Trimming took off 1 base at V and 3 bases at J, with 12 bases between the two ends. The CDR3 nucleotides read TGCGCCAGCAGCTTGCAGGGCGGTGTAACAGATACGCAGTATTTT. It codes for CASSLQGGVTDTQYF.

The rearrangement joins TRBV2 to TRBJ2-5, with 9 bases aligning to TRBD2. The J segment lost 4 bases and the V segment lost 7 bases, leaving 10 bases of the junction unmatched. Germline loops: CDR1 SNHLY, CDR2 FYNNEI. The CDR3 spans 15 residues. The CDR3 DNA reads as TGTGCCAGCACTTTAGCGGGGGCCCCGGGAGAGACCCAGTACTTC. This translates into CASTLAGAPGETQYF.

The V call is TRBV5-1, the J call TRBJ2-4; 9 positions agree with TRBD1. J lost 5 bases, V lost 7 bases, and 10 bases had no gene match. Germline V lookup: CDR1 SGHRS, CDR2 YFSETQ. The CDR3 totals 15 residues. CDR3 protein: CASRITGGAQNIQYF. Written as DNA, the CDR3 is TGCGCCAGCCGAATAACAGGGGGCGCCCAAAACATTCAGTACTTC. The variable domain in full, completed from reference TRBV5-1 and TRBJ2-4, reads KAGVTQTPRYLIKTRGQQVTLSCSPISGHRSVSWYQQTPGQGLQFLFEYFSETQRNKGNFPGRFSGRQFSNSRSEMNVSTLELGDSALYLCASRITGGAQNIQYFGAGTRLSVL.

This chain links TRBV29-1 with TRBJ2-5; TRBD2 agrees at 10 bases. The CDR3 is made up of 13 amino acids. Germline assignment: CDR1 SQVTM and CDR2 ANQGSEA. V dropped 6 bases and J dropped 2; count of bases not matched to a gene: 3. Here the CDR3 DNA reads TGCAGCGTGGGGACTAGCGCTCAAGAGACCCAGTACTTC. Amino acid sequence: CSVGTSAQETQYF. The variable domain in full, with the rest retrieved from reference TRBV29-1 and TRBJ2-5, is SAVISQKPSRDICQRGTSLTIQCQVDSQVTMMFWYRQQPGQSLTLIATANQGSEATYESGFVIDKFPISRPNLTFSTLTVSNMSPEDSSIYLCSVGTSAQETQYFGPGTRLLVL.

V and J are TRBV20-1 and TRBJ2-1; 9 positions match TRBD2. V lost 3 bases to trimming and J lost 7 bases; unmatched junction nucleotides: 13. Looked up from germline, CDR1 is DFQATT and CDR2 is SNEGSKA (reference sequence). The CDR3 spans 16 residues. The CDR3 sequence: CSASPIAGEVGNEQFF. CDR3 bases: TGCAGTGCTAGTCCCATAGCGGGAGAGGTCGGGAATGAGCAGTTCTTC.

The chain is built from TRBV5-8 and TRBJ2-3; 7 bases fit TRBD2. The trim removed 3 bases at V and 9 bases at J, leaving 4 bases unmatched. Germline values: CDR1 SGHTS, CDR2 YDEGEE. This CDR3 region has 12 residues. The CDR3: CASSSAGGTQYF. DNA of the CDR3: TGTGCCAGCAGCTCGGCCGGGGGGACGCAGTATTTT.

The rearrangement joins TRBV7-9 to TRBJ1-5; D uncertain. CDR1 and CDR2 from the germline V gene are SEHNR and FQNEAQ (reference sequence). Trimming removed 4 bases at V and 9 bases at J, with 10 bases between. This CDR3 contains 12 residues. The CDR3 spells CASSSISGPQHF. In DNA form, the CDR3 reads TGTGCCAGCAGCTCAATTTCGGGGCCCCAGCATTTT.

This clone was detected only a few times. The chain joins TRBV1 to TRBJ2-7; the listed D gene, TRBD1, was not tested against the DNA. TRBV1 is a pseudogene locus. This CDR3 has 14 residues. The CDR3 DNA follows: TGCACCAGCAGCCCCCTGGGCCCAGCCTACGAGCAGTACTTC. It translates to CTSSPLGPAYEQYF.

This clone was observed once. The chain couples TRBV7-9 to TRBJ1-1; the D is unclear. Trimming cost V 1 base and J 1 base, with 10 bases left between them. This CDR3 spans 15 amino acids. CDR1 and CDR2 from the germline V gene are SEHNR and FQNEAQ (reference sequence). This CDR3 reads CASSLDLRTNTEAFF. The CDR3 DNA is TGTGCCAGCAGCTTAGATTTGAGAACGAACACTGAAGCTTTCTTT.

The chain recombines TRBV24-1 with TRBJ2-1; perhaps TRBD1 as D (6 bases). CDR1 and CDR2 from the germline V gene are KGHDR and SFDVKD. V gave up 0 bases and J gave up 8 bases, with 10 bases separating them. CDR3 size: 14 residues. The CDR3 region is CATSDLGKGDEQFF. CDR3 nucleotide sequence: TGTGCCACCAGTGATTTGGGTAAGGGGGATGAGCAGTTCTTC.

Only one count was recorded for this clone. V is TRBV4-3 and J is TRBJ2-1, with 11 bases matching TRBD2. V gave up 4 bases and J gave up 4 bases; unmatched junction bases: 6. The CDR3 sequence is 16 residues long. The germline gives CDR1 LGHNA, CDR2 YSLEER. CDR3 nucleotides: TGCGCCAGCAGCCGCAGGACTAGCGGGCAGTACAATGAGCAGTTCTTC. Amino acids: CASSRRTSGQYNEQFF.

The chain combines TRBV19 with TRBJ1-3; possibly TRBD1 for D (6 bases). Germline CDR1 LNHDA, CDR2 SQIVND (reference sequence). The CDR3 is 16 amino acids. The V and J ends lost 2 bases and 1 base respectively, with 12 bases between them. CDR3 loop: CASSILQGSSGNTIYF. CDR3 DNA: TGTGCCAGTAGTATATTACAGGGATCTTCTGGAAACACCATATATTTT.

This clone was counted only a few times. The V gene is TRBV11-2, the J gene TRBJ2-7; the match to TRBD2 covers 10 bases. This CDR3 region has 13 residues. The germline V gene encodes CDR1 SGHAT and CDR2 FQNNGV. V lost 4 bases and J lost 6; bases outside the gene matches: 3. CDR3: CASSSWTSGEQYV. CDR3 nucleotide sequence: TGTGCCAGCAGCTCCTGGACTAGCGGCGAGCAGTACGTC.

The chain has TRBV7-3 and TRBJ2-1, with TRBD1 matching over 12 bases. The CDR3 length is 16 residues. Germline-derived CDR1 and CDR2 are SGHTA and FQGTGA. The V segment lost 5 bases and the J segment 8 bases; nucleotides outside the gene matches: 10. CDR3 bases: TGTGCCAGCAGCCTACGTGGGGGACAGGGGGCCTATGAGCAGTTCTTC. Amino acids: CASSLRGGQGAYEQFF.

This sequence joins TRBV6-2 or TRBV6-3 and TRBJ1-5; D unclear. V was cut by 0 bases and J by 7 bases, with 16 bases left in between. This CDR3 comprises 16 residues. Germline-derived CDR1 and CDR2 are MNHEY and SVGEGT. CDR3 sequence reads: CASSYSTRRGSQPQHF. In nucleotides, the CDR3 is TGTGCCAGCAGTTACTCCACTCGCCGGGGAAGCCAGCCCCAGCATTTT.

The V gene is TRBV19, the J gene TRBJ1-5, with D maybe TRBD1 (5 bases). Germline V gene data show CDR1 as LNHDA and CDR2 as SQIVND (reference sequence). Trimming took off 1 base at V and 5 bases at J, with 12 bases between the two ends. The CDR3 has 15 residues. This chain's CDR3 is CASSIGGTVDQPQHF. The CDR3 DNA reads TGTGCCAGTAGTATAGGCGGGACGGTCGATCAGCCCCAGCATTTT.

The chain combines TRBV29-1 with TRBJ1-1; the match to TRBD1 covers 8 bases. Germline V gives CDR1 SQVTM, CDR2 ANQGSEA. Trimming removed 7 bases from V and 1 base from J; junction bases left unmatched: 2. This CDR3 region has 12 residues. The CDR3: CSAQGENTEAFF. The CDR3 bases are TGCAGCGCACAGGGGGAGAACACTGAAGCTTTCTTT.

In nucleotides, the CDR3 is TGTGCCAGCAAACCGAGCTCCTATAATTCACCCCTCCACTTT. Translated, it gives CASKPSSYNSPLHF. V and J are TRBV6-4 and TRBJ1-6; D is ambiguous. Germline V gene lookup returns CDR1 MRHNA and CDR2 SNTAGT. The CDR3 is made up of 14 amino acids. With 7 bases removed from V and 0 bases from J, the gap between germline ends came to 7 bases.

This clone was recorded once. The gene calls are TRBV10-3 and TRBJ2-3, with 12 bases identical to TRBD2. The J segment lost 4 bases and the V segment lost 6 bases, leaving 2 bases of the junction unmatched. This CDR3 has 14 residues. Germline-derived CDR1 and CDR2 are ENHRY and SYGVKD. CDR3 DNA sequence: TGTGCCATCAGCCGACTAGCGGGAGCAGATACGCAGTATTTT. Protein product: CAISRLAGADTQYF.

In DNA form, the CDR3 reads TGTGCCAGTAAGCCACAGGGGGGACACAATGAGCAGTTCTTC. Its translation is CASKPQGGHNEQFF. The chain carries TRBV19 and TRBJ2-1, with 8 bases matching TRBD1. CDR1 LNHDA and CDR2 SQIVND come from the germline V gene (reference sequence). V shed 7 bases and J 5 bases; nucleotides not matched to a gene: 7. The CDR3 loop spans 14 amino acids.

The chain's CDR3 is CASSFGNPYGYTF. Here the CDR3 DNA reads TGTGCCAGCAGCTTCGGGAACCCCTATGGCTACACCTTC. J is TRBJ1-2 and V is TRBV7-9; D is unresolved. V shed 3 bases and J shed 4 bases, with 9 bases lying between them. CDR3 length: 13 amino acids. Looked up from germline, CDR1 is SEHNR and CDR2 is FQNEAQ (reference sequence).

Here the CDR3 reads CASSISGRVETQYF. The CDR3 region has the DNA TGTGCCAGCAGCATTAGCGGGAGGGTAGAGACCCAGTACTTC. This rearrangement joins TRBV13 to TRBJ2-5; 11 nucleotides align to TRBD2. Germline V lookup: CDR1 PRHDT, CDR2 FYEKMQ (reference sequence). The CDR3 totals 14 residues. V dropped 5 bases and J dropped 4; count of bases not matched to a gene: 3.